Listed below are T cell receptor beta chains from one sample, sequenced in a study of PD-1 blockade in classical Hodgkin lymphoma. Profiling relied on immunoSEQ multiplex PCR, and the TCRdb table lists in-frame clones only, not all of them. The table has about 21,000 clones, more than 75% seen once. Material for sequencing was CD8+ T cells from blood. All receptors derive from a human donor with classical Hodgkin lymphoma. The CDR3 runs from the conserved cysteine through the conserved F or W. Each record gives: V gene, CDR3 length, clone size, J gene, D gene, CDR3 protein, CDR3 DNA. D genes are given only for firm matches. Some rows mark clone size as missing; the rest say once, few, many or name a class of expanded clone.

V: TRBV5-4; length: 13; size: -; J: TRBJ2-1; D: -; CDR3: CASSFDRGNEQFF; DNA: TGTGCCAGCAGCTTCGACCGCGGCAATGAGCAGTTCTTC
V: TRBV28; length: 13; size: -; J: TRBJ2-1; D: -; CDR3: CASSFGLGDEQFF; DNA: TGTGCCAGCAGTTTCGGCCTGGGGGATGAGCAGTTCTTC
V: TRBV19; length: 12; size: -; J: TRBJ2-4; D: TRBD2; CDR3: CATERLAETQYF; DNA: TGTGCCACCGAGCGACTAGCGGAAACCCAGTACTTC
V: TRBV6-5; length: 16; size: -; J: TRBJ2-6; D: -; CDR3: CASSSTGWGGANVLTF; DNA: TGTGCCAGCAGTTCTACAGGGTGGGGAGGGGCCAACGTCCTGACTTTC
V: TRBV19; length: 14; size: -; J: TRBJ1-2; D: -; CDR3: CASSALGSGHGYTF; DNA: TGTGCCAGTAGTGCCCTGGGCTCGGGTCATGGCTACACCTTC
V: TRBV6-1; length: 14; size: -; J: TRBJ1-6; D: -; CDR3: CASSETGGSSPLHF; DNA: TGTGCCAGCAGTGAAACGGGGGGATCATCACCCCTCCACTTT
V: TRBV5-1; length: 17; size: -; J: TRBJ1-5; D: -; CDR3: CASSYGQGSYGNQPQHF; DNA: TGCGCCAGCAGCTACGGTCAGGGAAGTTATGGCAATCAGCCCCAGCATTTT
V: TRBV7-6; length: 17; size: -; J: TRBJ2-3; D: TRBD1; CDR3: CASSDIRTGISTDTQYF; DNA: TGTGCCAGCAGCGACATCCGGACAGGAATTAGCACAGATACGCAGTATTTT
V: TRBV6-5; length: 15; size: -; J: TRBJ2-1; D: TRBD2; CDR3: CASSSGLAGYNEQFF; DNA: TGTGCCAGCAGTTCTGGACTAGCCGGGTACAATGAGCAGTTCTTC
V: TRBV18; length: 15; size: -; J: TRBJ2-1; D: TRBD1; CDR3: CASSKGQGPYNEQFF; DNA: TGTGCCAGCTCCAAGGGACAGGGGCCCTACAATGAGCAGTTCTTC
V: TRBV27; length: 17; size: -; J: TRBJ2-7; D: TRBD1; CDR3: CASRNTMTGALNYEQYF; DNA: TGTGCCAGCAGAAATACTATGACAGGGGCCCTTAACTACGAGCAGTACTTC
V: TRBV11-2; length: 14; size: few; J: TRBJ1-1; D: -; CDR3: CASSLMRVNTEAFF; DNA: TGTGCCAGCAGCTTAATGAGGGTGAACACTGAAGCTTTCTTT
V: TRBV7-6; length: 15; size: -; J: TRBJ2-7; D: TRBD2; CDR3: CASSPGLAGALEQYF; DNA: TGTGCCAGCAGCCCGGGACTAGCGGGAGCTCTCGAGCAGTACTTC
V: TRBV2; length: 16; size: -; J: TRBJ2-3; D: -; CDR3: CASSASGSTTTDTQYF; DNA: TGTGCCAGCAGTGCGTCGGGCTCCACTACGACAGATACGCAGTATTTT
V: TRBV25-1; length: 15; size: -; J: TRBJ1-3; D: -; CDR3: CASSDWTEWGNTIYF; DNA: TGTGCCAGCAGTGATTGGACAGAGTGGGGAAACACCATATATTTT
V: TRBV28; length: 14; size: -; J: TRBJ1-1; D: -; CDR3: CASSLTGLNTEAFF; DNA: TGTGCCAGCAGTTTAACAGGACTGAACACTGAAGCTTTCTTT
V: TRBV27; length: 15; size: -; J: TRBJ2-1; D: -; CDR3: CASSFGGVSYNEQFF; DNA: TGTGCCAGCAGTTTCGGGGGCGTCTCCTACAATGAGCAGTTCTTC
V: TRBV11-2; length: 14; size: -; J: TRBJ1-2; D: -; CDR3: CASSSGPEGDGYTF; DNA: TGTGCCAGCAGCTCCGGTCCTGAGGGAGATGGCTACACCTTC
V: TRBV15; length: 14; size: -; J: TRBJ2-2; D: -; CDR3: CATSRDRATGELFF; DNA: TGTGCCACCAGCAGAGATAGGGCCACCGGGGAGCTGTTTTTT
V: TRBV5-1; length: 15; size: -; J: TRBJ2-6; D: -; CDR3: CASSPGPSGANVLTF; DNA: TGCGCCAGCAGCCCGGGGCCCTCTGGGGCCAACGTCCTGACTTTC
V: TRBV4-3; length: 18; size: -; J: TRBJ2-7; D: TRBD2; CDR3: CASSQRRLGSGRAYEQYF; DNA: TGCGCCAGCAGCCAGAGAAGATTGGGGAGCGGGAGGGCCTACGAGCAGTACTTC
V: TRBV7-6; length: 17; size: -; J: TRBJ2-7; D: TRBD2; CDR3: CASSLVGRLAGSYEQYF; DNA: TGTGCCAGCAGCTTAGTTGGGAGACTAGCGGGTTCCTACGAGCAGTACTTC
V: TRBV19; length: 14; size: -; J: TRBJ1-2; D: -; CDR3: CASSPLGGNYGYTF; DNA: TGTGCCAGTAGTCCCTTGGGAGGGAACTATGGCTACACCTTC
V: TRBV29-1; length: 13; size: -; J: TRBJ1-2; D: TRBD1; CDR3: CSVDPGGDGGYTF; DNA: TGCAGCGTTGATCCAGGGGGGGATGGTGGCTACACCTTC
V: TRBV5-1; length: 15; size: -; J: TRBJ2-3; D: TRBD1; CDR3: CASSLERGGPDTQYF; DNA: TGCGCCAGCAGCTTGGAGCGAGGGGGCCCAGATACGCAGTATTTT
V: TRBV7-8; length: 19; size: -; J: TRBJ1-4; D: -; CDR3: CASSFTGRLQLATNEKLFF; DNA: TGTGCCAGCAGCTTTACAGGGAGGCTACAACTAGCAACTAATGAAAAACTGTTTTTT
V: TRBV6-1; length: 15; size: -; J: TRBJ1-4; D: -; CDR3: CASSELGVTNEKLFF; DNA: TGTGCCAGCAGTGAATTGGGGGTGACTAATGAAAAACTGTTTTTT
V: TRBV28; length: 13; size: -; J: TRBJ2-7; D: TRBD2; CDR3: CASRGPGGLEQYF; DNA: TGTGCCAGCAGAGGGCCGGGAGGGCTCGAGCAGTACTTC
V: TRBV6-5; length: 14; size: -; J: TRBJ2-5; D: TRBD2; CDR3: CATRKRGNQETQYF; DNA: TGTGCCACTCGGAAGCGGGGAAACCAAGAGACCCAGTACTTC
V: TRBV5-1; length: 15; size: -; J: TRBJ2-3; D: TRBD2; CDR3: CASSLDSGVGDTQYF; DNA: TGCGCCAGCAGCTTGGATAGCGGGGTAGGGGATACGCAGTATTTT
V: TRBV20-1; length: 9; size: -; J: TRBJ2-1; D: -; CDR3: CSAYNEQFF; DNA: TGCAGTGCTTATAATGAGCAGTTCTTC
V: TRBV6-1; length: 13; size: -; J: TRBJ1-2; D: TRBD1; CDR3: CASAQTGVGGYTF; DNA: TGTGCCAGCGCCCAGACAGGGGTAGGTGGCTACACCTTC
V: TRBV6-5; length: 12; size: -; J: TRBJ2-7; D: -; CDR3: CASSYNSYEQYF; DNA: TGTGCCAGCAGTTACAACTCCTACGAGCAGTACTTC
V: TRBV9; length: 15; size: -; J: TRBJ2-7; D: -; CDR3: CASSVDSDPTVGQYF; DNA: TGTGCCAGCAGCGTAGATAGTGACCCCACCGTCGGGCAGTACTTC
V: TRBV11-2; length: 19; size: -; J: TRBJ1-2; D: -; CDR3: CASSTLRDTRKLFNYGYTF; DNA: TGTGCCAGCAGCACCCTCCGGGACACTAGAAAGCTTTTTAACTATGGCTACACCTTC
V: TRBV29-1; length: 13; size: -; J: TRBJ2-7; D: TRBD1; CDR3: CSARDRGRYEQYF; DNA: TGCAGCGCCCGGGACAGGGGTAGGTACGAGCAGTACTTC
V: TRBV30; length: 17; size: -; J: TRBJ1-1; D: TRBD1; CDR3: CAWSQSRGHREDTEAFF; DNA: TGTGCCTGGAGTCAAAGCAGGGGGCATCGAGAGGACACTGAAGCTTTCTTT